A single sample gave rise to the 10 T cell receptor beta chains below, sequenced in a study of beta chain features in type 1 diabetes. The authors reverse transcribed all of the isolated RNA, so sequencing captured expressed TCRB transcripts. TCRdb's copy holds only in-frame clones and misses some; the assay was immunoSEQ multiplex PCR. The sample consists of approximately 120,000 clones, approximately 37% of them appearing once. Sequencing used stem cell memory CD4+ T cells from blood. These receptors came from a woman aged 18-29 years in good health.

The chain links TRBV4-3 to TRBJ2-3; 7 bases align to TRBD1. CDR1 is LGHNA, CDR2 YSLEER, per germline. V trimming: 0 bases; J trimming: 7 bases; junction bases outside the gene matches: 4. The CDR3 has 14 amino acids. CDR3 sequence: CASSQERGLNTQYF. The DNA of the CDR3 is TGCGCCAGCAGCCAAGAGAGGGGGCTAAATACGCAGTATTTT.

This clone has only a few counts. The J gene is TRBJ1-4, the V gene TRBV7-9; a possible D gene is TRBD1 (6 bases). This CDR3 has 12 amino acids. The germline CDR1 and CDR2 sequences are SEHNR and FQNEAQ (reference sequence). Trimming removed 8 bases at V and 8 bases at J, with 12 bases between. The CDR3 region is CASPGEGEKLFF. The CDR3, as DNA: TGTGCCAGCCCAGGGGAAGGAGAAAAACTGTTTTTT. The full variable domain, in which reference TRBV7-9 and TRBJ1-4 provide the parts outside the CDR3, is DTGVSQNPRHKITKRGQNVTFRCDPISEHNRLYWYRQTLGQGPEFLTYFQNEAQLEKSRLLSDRFSAERPKGSFSTLEIQRTEQGDSAMYLCASPGEGEKLFFGSGTQLSVL.

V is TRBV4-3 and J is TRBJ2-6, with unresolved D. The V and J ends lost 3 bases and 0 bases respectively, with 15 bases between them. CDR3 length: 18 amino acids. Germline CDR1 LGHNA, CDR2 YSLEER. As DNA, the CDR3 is TGCGCCAGCAGCCATCCCCCGTCCTCTAGCTCTGGGGCCAACGTCCTGACTTTC. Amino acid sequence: CASSHPPSSSSGANVLTF.

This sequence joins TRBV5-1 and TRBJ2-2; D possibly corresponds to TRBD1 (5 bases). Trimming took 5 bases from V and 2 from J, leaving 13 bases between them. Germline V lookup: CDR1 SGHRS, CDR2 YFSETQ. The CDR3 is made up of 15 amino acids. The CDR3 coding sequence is TGCGCCAGCAGGGTATTCCAGGGTAACACCGGGGAGCTGTTTTTT. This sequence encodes CASRVFQGNTGELFF.

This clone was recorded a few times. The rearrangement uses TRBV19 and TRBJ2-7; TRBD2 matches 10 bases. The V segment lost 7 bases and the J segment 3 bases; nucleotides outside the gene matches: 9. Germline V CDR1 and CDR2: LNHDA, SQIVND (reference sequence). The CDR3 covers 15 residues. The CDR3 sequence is CASMDGASGSYEQYF. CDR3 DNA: TGTGCCAGTATGGACGGGGCTAGCGGGAGCTACGAGCAGTACTTC.

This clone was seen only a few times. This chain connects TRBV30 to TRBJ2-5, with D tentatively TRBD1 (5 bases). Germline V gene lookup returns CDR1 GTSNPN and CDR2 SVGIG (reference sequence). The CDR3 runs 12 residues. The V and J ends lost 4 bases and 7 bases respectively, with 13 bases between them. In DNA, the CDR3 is TGTGCCTGGAACGGTGGGGCCGGGACCCAGTACTTC. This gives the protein CAWNGGAGTQYF.

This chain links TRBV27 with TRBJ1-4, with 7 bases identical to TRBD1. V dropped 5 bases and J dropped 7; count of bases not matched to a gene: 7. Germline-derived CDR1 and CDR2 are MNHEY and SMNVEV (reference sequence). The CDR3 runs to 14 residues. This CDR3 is CASSAGQFREKLFF. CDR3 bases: TGTGCCAGCAGTGCGGGACAGTTTCGTGAAAAACTGTTTTTT.

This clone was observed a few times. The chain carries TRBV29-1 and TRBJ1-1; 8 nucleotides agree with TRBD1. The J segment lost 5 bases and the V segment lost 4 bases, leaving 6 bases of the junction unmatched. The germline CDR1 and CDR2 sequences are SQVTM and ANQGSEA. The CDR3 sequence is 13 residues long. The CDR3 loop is CSVGQGIWTEAFF. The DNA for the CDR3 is TGCAGCGTTGGACAGGGGATTTGGACTGAAGCTTTCTTT.

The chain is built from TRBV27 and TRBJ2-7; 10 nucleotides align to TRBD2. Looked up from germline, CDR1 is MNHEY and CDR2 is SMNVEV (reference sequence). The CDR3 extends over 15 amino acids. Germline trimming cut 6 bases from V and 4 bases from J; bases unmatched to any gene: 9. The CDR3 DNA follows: TGTGCCAGCAGCCTCGGACTAGCGGAGGTATACGAGCAGTACTTC. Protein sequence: CASSLGLAEVYEQYF.

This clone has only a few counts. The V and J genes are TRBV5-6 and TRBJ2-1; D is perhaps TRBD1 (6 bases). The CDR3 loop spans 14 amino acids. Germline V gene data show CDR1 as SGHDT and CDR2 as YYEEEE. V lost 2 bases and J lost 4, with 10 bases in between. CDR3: CASSFGDTYNEQFF. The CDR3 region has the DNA TGTGCCAGCAGCTTTGGGGACACTTACAATGAGCAGTTCTTC.